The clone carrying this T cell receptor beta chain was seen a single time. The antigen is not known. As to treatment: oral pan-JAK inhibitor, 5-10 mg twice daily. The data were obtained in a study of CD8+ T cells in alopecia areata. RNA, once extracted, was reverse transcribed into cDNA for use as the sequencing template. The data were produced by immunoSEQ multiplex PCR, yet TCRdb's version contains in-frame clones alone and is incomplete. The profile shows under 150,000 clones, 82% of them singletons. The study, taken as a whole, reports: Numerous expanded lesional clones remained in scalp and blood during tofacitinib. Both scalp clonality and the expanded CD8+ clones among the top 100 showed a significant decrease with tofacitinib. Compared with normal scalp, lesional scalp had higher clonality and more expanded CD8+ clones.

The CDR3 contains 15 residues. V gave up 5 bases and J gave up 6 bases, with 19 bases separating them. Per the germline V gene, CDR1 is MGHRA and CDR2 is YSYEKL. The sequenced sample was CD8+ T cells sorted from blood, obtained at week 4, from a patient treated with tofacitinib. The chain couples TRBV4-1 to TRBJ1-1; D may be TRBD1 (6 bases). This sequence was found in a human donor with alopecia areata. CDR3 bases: TGCGCCAGCAGCAACTATCCAGGGGCTCGGGCTGAAGCTTTCTTT. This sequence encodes CASSNYPGARAEAFF.